The 17 T cell receptor beta chains presented below share a single source sample, sequenced in a study of OX40 agonist ivuxolimab in advanced cancers. Generated by immunoSEQ multiplex PCR, the TCRdb table keeps only in-frame clones and is missing some. The data show roughly 80,000 clones, 75% to 90% seen once. The material sequenced was CD4+ or CD8+ T cells sorted from blood, taken in a trial of the OX40 agonist ivuxolimab. The source is an adult with an advanced solid tumor such as melanoma, head and neck, liver or kidney cancer.

The J gene is TRBJ2-7, the V gene TRBV7-2, with a weak D call TRBD2 (6 bases). Germline V gene lookup returns CDR1 SGHTA and CDR2 FQGNSA. The V gene lost 5 bases and the J gene lost 9 bases, with 14 bases spanning the gap. The length of the CDR3 is 12 residues. The CDR3 here is CASSQIGGLQYF. Written as DNA, the CDR3 is TGTGCCAGCAGCCAAATCGGAGGGCTGCAGTACTTC.

The V gene is TRBV7-3, the J gene TRBJ2-3; 11 bases map to TRBD2. V lost 3 bases and J lost 4; bases outside the gene matches: 0. The CDR3 loop spans 14 amino acids. From germline, CDR1 is SGHTA and CDR2 FQGTGA. CDR3 protein: CASSLTSGADTQYF. The CDR3 region has the DNA TGTGCCAGCAGCTTGACTAGCGGGGCAGATACGCAGTATTTT.

The chain combines TRBV29-1 with TRBJ2-7; D could derive from TRBD1 or TRBD2 (5 bases each). With 7 bases removed from V and 3 bases from J, the gap between germline ends came to 10 bases. CDR1 SQVTM and CDR2 ANQGSEA come from the germline V gene. This CDR3 is built from 11 residues. CDR3 DNA: TGCAGCGGGAGGACAAGCTACGAGCAGTACTTC. Translation: CSGRTSYEQYF.

The V call is TRBV7-8, the J call TRBJ1-2; a weak D match, TRBD1 (5 bases). Germline V gene lookup returns CDR1 SGHVS and CDR2 FQNEAQ. V dropped 1 base and J dropped 10 bases, with 19 bases sitting between them. The CDR3 consists of 15 residues. CDR3 DNA sequence: TGTGCCAGCAGCTTAGTTCTCCCCAATCTAGGGGCCTACACCTTC. Translating gives CASSLVLPNLGAYTF.

The genes are TRBV11-2 and TRBJ2-5, with D uncertain. The V and J ends lost 5 bases and 2 bases respectively, with 18 bases between them. The CDR3 contains 16 residues. Per germline, CDR1 SGHAT and CDR2 FQNNGV. Written as DNA, the CDR3 is TGTGCCAGCAGCAGGGTCTCGCGGCCTTTGCAAGAGACCCAGTACTTC. It is translated as CASSRVSRPLQETQYF.

The chain joins TRBV7-2 to TRBJ2-7, with TRBD2 matching 11 bases. The CDR3 runs to 15 residues. Trimming removed 0 bases from V and 3 bases from J; junction bases left unmatched: 1. CDR1 and CDR2 (germline): SGHTA, FQGNSA. The CDR3 nucleotides read TGTGCCAGCAGCTTAGCCGGGACTAGCGGCTACGAGCAGTACTTC. Its protein product is CASSLAGTSGYEQYF.

The V and J genes are TRBV27 and TRBJ2-1; 8 positions match TRBD2. The CDR3 loop spans 14 amino acids. CDR1 is MNHEY, CDR2 SMNVEV, per germline (reference sequence). Losses at the gene ends were 5 bases for V and 8 bases for J; bases not matched to a gene: 8. The chain's CDR3 is CASSLSGLAHEQFF. The DNA for the CDR3 is TGTGCCAGCAGTCTCTCCGGACTAGCCCATGAGCAGTTCTTC.

The CDR3 DNA reads as TGTGCCAGCAGCTTAGGTAGCGGGGATTACAATGAGCAGTTCTTC. It is translated as CASSLGSGDYNEQFF. This chain links TRBV7-8 with TRBJ2-1; TRBD2 matches 8 bases. The J segment lost 4 bases and the V segment lost 1 base, leaving 3 bases of the junction unmatched. The CDR3 loop spans 15 amino acids. CDR1 is SGHVS, CDR2 FQNEAQ, per germline.

The chain uses TRBV5-1 and TRBJ1-4; no definite D call. Trimming removed 0 bases from V and 4 bases from J, with 10 bases in between. Germline values: CDR1 SGHRS, CDR2 YFSETQ. This CDR3 is 15 amino acids long. The DNA for the CDR3 is TGCGCCAGCAGCTTGGAAGCCGGAATTAATGAAAAACTGTTTTTT. Protein product: CASSLEAGINEKLFF. Variable domain in full (rest from reference TRBV5-1 and TRBJ1-4): KAGVTQTPRYLIKTRGQQVTLSCSPISGHRSVSWYQQTPGQGLQFLFEYFSETQRNKGNFPGRFSGRQFSNSRSEMNVSTLELGDSALYLCASSLEAGINEKLFFGSGTQLSVL.

The chain recombines TRBV5-1 with TRBJ1-1, with D possibly matching TRBD1 (5 bases). Germline lookup yields CDR1 SGHRS and CDR2 YFSETQ. CDR3 length: 13 amino acids. V lost 0 bases and J lost 4, with 7 bases in between. The CDR3 here is CASSLGRGTEAFF. The CDR3, as DNA: TGCGCCAGCAGCTTGGGGAGGGGCACTGAAGCTTTCTTT.

The chain links TRBV6-1 to TRBJ2-7, with 9 bases identical to TRBD1. This CDR3 is built from 15 residues. In germline, CDR1 is MNHNS, CDR2 SASEGT. The junction had 4 bases not matched to a gene; V was cut back by 1 base and J by 3 bases. In nucleotides, the CDR3 is TGTGCCAGCAGTGAAGTGGGGACAGGGATCTACGAGCAGTACTTC. This sequence encodes CASSEVGTGIYEQYF.

The V and J genes are TRBV28 and TRBJ1-1; D possibly corresponds to TRBD1 (5 bases). The CDR3 consists of 15 residues. Trimming took 6 bases from V and 3 from J, leaving 17 bases between them. Germline CDR1 reads MDHEN; CDR2 reads SYDVKM. The CDR3 sequence: CASSPVGQGYTEAFF. Written as DNA, the CDR3 is TGTGCCAGCAGCCCCGTAGGGCAGGGATACACTGAAGCTTTCTTT. Drawing the rest from reference TRBV28 and TRBJ1-1, the complete variable domain is DVKVTQSSRYLVKRTGEKVFLECVQDMDHENMFWYRQDPGLGLRLIYFSYDVKMKEKGDIPEGYSVSREKKERFSLILESASTNQTSMYLCASSPVGQGYTEAFFGQGTRLTVV.

The chain has TRBV19 and TRBJ2-1; 12 bases agree with TRBD2. With V trimmed by 7 bases and J by 9 bases, 7 bases remained unmatched. The CDR3 length is 14 residues. Germline CDR1 LNHDA, CDR2 SQIVND (reference sequence). The CDR3 nucleotides read TGTGCCAGTACACCTAGCGGGAGGGCAGGTGAGCAGTTCTTC. Translating it yields CASTPSGRAGEQFF.

The chain carries TRBV28 and TRBJ1-6; D is perhaps TRBD1 (5 bases). The V gene lost 4 bases and the J gene lost 6 bases, with 13 bases spanning the gap. CDR1 is MDHEN and CDR2 is SYDVKM in the germline V gene. This CDR3 contains 15 residues. The CDR3 region has the DNA TGTGCCAGCAGTTCCCGGGGGAGAACTAATTCACCCCTCCACTTT. It yields the protein CASSSRGRTNSPLHF.

The chain has TRBV19 and TRBJ2-1, with a tentative D call TRBD1 (5 bases). The CDR3 has 13 amino acids. Germline V lookup: CDR1 LNHDA, CDR2 SQIVND (reference sequence). V lost 9 bases and J lost 3, with 12 bases in between. The CDR3 DNA reads TGTGCCAGCTACGACAGTGGCTACAATGAGCAGTTCTTC. Its protein product is CASYDSGYNEQFF.

This clone was detected only once. The V and J genes are TRBV28 and TRBJ1-5; D gene ambiguous. Trimming shortened V by 6 bases and J by 7 bases, and 10 bases separated the two germline ends. Germline V gene sequence: CDR1 MDHEN, CDR2 SYDVKM. The CDR3 loop spans 12 amino acids. The CDR3 loop reads CASSPPFQPQHF. The CDR3 nucleotides are TGTGCCAGCAGCCCCCCATTCCAGCCCCAGCATTTT.

This rearrangement joins TRBV30 to TRBJ2-1; 9 bases match TRBD2. The length of the CDR3 is 16 residues. CDR1 is GTSNPN, CDR2 SVGIG, per germline (reference sequence). V lost 4 bases to trimming and J lost 6 bases; unmatched junction nucleotides: 13. The CDR3 sequence: CAWKVVAGGPVNEQFF. The CDR3 DNA reads TGTGCCTGGAAAGTGGTGGCGGGAGGGCCGGTCAATGAGCAGTTCTTC.